This is a list of T cell receptor beta chains from one sample in a study of blood T cell repertoires in COVID-19. Clones were sequenced by immunoSEQ multiplex PCR, and TCRdb holds only the in-frame ones, with some missing. The sample carries about 220,000 clones, roughly nine tenths recorded once. Specimen: peripheral blood. Receptors were obtained from a man aged 40-55 years with acute or convalescent COVID-19. CDR3s include the opening cysteine and the closing phenylalanine or tryptophan. D genes are given only for firm matches. Clone size is stated in some rows and not others, as once, few, many or a class when expanded.

D gene	clone size	V gene	J gene	CDR3 protein	CDR3 DNA
.	.	TRBV30	TRBJ2-7	CAWSVAGGSYEQYF	TGTGCCTGGAGTGTAGCAGGGGGGTCCTACGAGCAGTACTTC
.	once	TRBV19	TRBJ2-7	CASSIYSSSYEQYF	TGTGCCAGTAGTATTTACAGTAGCTCCTACGAGCAGTACTTC
TRBD2	.	TRBV7-3	TRBJ2-1	CASSPSGLGSEQFF	TGTGCCAGCAGCCCAAGCGGACTAGGTTCTGAGCAGTTCTTC
.	once	TRBV3-1/TRBV3-2	TRBJ2-7	CATGTPSSYEQYF	TGTGCCACCGGGACTCCGAGCTCCTACGAGCAGTACTTC
.	.	TRBV4-1	TRBJ2-2	CASSHDSYTGELFF	TGCGCCAGCAGCCACGACAGCTACACCGGGGAGCTGTTTTTT
.	.	TRBV19	TRBJ1-1	CASSPNRYMNTEAFF	TGTGCCAGTAGCCCTAACAGATACATGAACACTGAAGCTTTCTTT
TRBD2	.	TRBV4-1	TRBJ2-3	CASSQVAGGGDTQYF	TGCGCCAGCAGCCAAGTGGCGGGAGGGGGAGATACGCAGTATTTT
.	.	TRBV24-1	TRBJ2-3	CATSDVLDTQYF	TGTGCCACCAGTGACGTCCTCGATACGCAGTATTTT
TRBD1	.	TRBV6-5	TRBJ2-3	CAISGTGGSDTQYF	TGTGCCATCTCCGGGACAGGGGGTTCAGATACGCAGTATTTT
.	.	TRBV11-2	TRBJ2-5	CASSVSGVEEETQYF	TGTGCCAGCAGCGTATCAGGGGTGGAGGAAGAGACCCAGTACTTC
.	.	TRBV3-1/TRBV3-2	TRBJ2-1	CASSLSVSGNEQFF	TGTGCCAGCAGCCTCTCAGTCAGCGGCAATGAGCAGTTCTTC
.	.	TRBV27	TRBJ2-5	CASLAPGGETQYF	TGTGCCAGTCTTGCCCCAGGTGGAGAGACCCAGTACTTC
.	.	TRBV6-5	TRBJ1-2	CASTPGLDYGYTF	TGTGCCAGCACCCCGGGACTGGACTATGGCTACACCTTC
TRBD1	.	TRBV29-1	TRBJ2-7	CSVGPGGAYEQYF	TGCAGCGTCGGTCCAGGGGGAGCCTACGAGCAGTACTTC
TRBD1	.	TRBV7-3	TRBJ2-7	CASSPYPTGDEQYF	TGTGCCAGCAGCCCCTACCCGACAGGGGACGAGCAGTACTTC
.	.	TRBV5-1	TRBJ1-2	CASSLELGSYGYTF	TGCGCCAGCAGCTTGGAGCTAGGCAGCTATGGCTACACCTTC